This record concerns one T cell receptor (beta chain) sequence. Its antigen is currently unknown. The sample comes from a study of OX40 agonist ivuxolimab in advanced cancers. Study information: Patients received the agonistic anti-OX40 (CD134) antibody ivuxolimab.

Overall study results and limits: Both blood CD4+ and CD8+ T cells showed clonal growth by week 6 at 0.1 to 3.0 mg/kg.

Trimming took 3 bases from V and 5 from J, leaving 4 bases between them. Germline lookup yields CDR1 MGHRA and CDR2 YSYEKL. CDR3 length equals 11 residues. Profiled with immunoSEQ multiplex PCR; TCRdb holds only in-frame clones, not every one. This table has roughly 74,000 clones, roughly 90% appearing once. This chain joins TRBV4-1 and TRBJ2-5, with D unclear. This TCR was sampled from an adult with an advanced solid tumor such as melanoma, head and neck, liver or kidney cancer. Specimen: CD4+ or CD8+ T cells sorted from blood, collected in a trial of the OX40 agonist ivuxolimab. CDR3 nucleotides: TGCGCCAGCAGCCAGTTGGAGACCCAGTACTTC. This translates into CASSQLETQYF.